Each of the 5 T cell receptor beta chains below was sequenced from the same sample in a study of T-cell memory formation after mild COVID-19. TCRdb fed the 5' RACE reads into MiXCR, producing one record per CDR3 protein. The data contain some 250,000 distinct CDR3 sequences, 15% to 20% of them seen just once; the ten biggest clones take up around 23%. Source material: PBMCs or a T cell subset sorted from them (not recorded which). These receptors came from a man aged 18 to 35 who had mild COVID-19 (a few samples of this study predate the infection). Cell type and time point are not known.

The rearrangement links TRBV20-1 to TRBJ1-2; 7 positions match TRBD1. Germline loops: CDR1 DFQATT, CDR2 SNEGSKA (reference sequence). V lost 7 bases to trimming and J lost 0 bases; unmatched junction nucleotides: 2. The CDR3 is 12 residues long. In DNA, the CDR3 is TGCAGTGTTGGGACAGCTAACTATGGCTACACCTTC. Protein product: CSVGTANYGYTF.

The gene calls are TRBV11-2 and TRBJ1-2; D is ambiguous. V lost 0 bases and J lost 0, with 11 bases in between. CDR3 length: 16 residues. Germline lookup yields CDR1 SGHAT and CDR2 FQNNGV. For the CDR3, the DNA is TGTGCCAGCAGCTTAGACAGCTTTACAGCTAACTATGGCTACACCTTC. Protein sequence: CASSLDSFTANYGYTF.

This clonotype was recorded a few times. The rearrangement links TRBV20-1 to TRBJ2-5, with TRBD2 as a possible D gene (6 bases). The germline V and J ends were trimmed by 5 bases and 5 bases, with 12 bases remaining between them. CDR3 size: 12 residues. Germline V lookup: CDR1 DFQATT, CDR2 SNEGSKA (reference sequence). DNA of the CDR3: TGCAGTGCTGACGGAGGGAGGGAGACCCAGTACTTC. Translating it yields CSADGGRETQYF.

The chain links TRBV3-1 to TRBJ1-1; D gene uncertain. V was shortened by 3 bases and J by 1 base, with 9 bases between the two germline ends. CDR3 length equals 14 residues. CDR1 is LGHDT and CDR2 is YNNKEL in the germline V gene (reference sequence). Here the CDR3 DNA reads TGTGCCAGCAGCCAGTCATTGGGGAACACTGAAGCTTTCTTT. Its protein is CASSQSLGNTEAFF.

The chain employs TRBV5-5 and TRBJ1-1, with D possibly TRBD1 on 6 matching bases. CDR1 and CDR2 (germline): SGHKS, YYEKEE (reference sequence). This CDR3 region has 15 residues. V lost 6 bases and J 3 bases, leaving 18 bases between the germline ends. This CDR3 is CASTQGGGGYTEAFF. The CDR3, as DNA: TGTGCCAGCACCCAGGGCGGGGGCGGGTACACTGAAGCTTTCTTT. Based on the CDR3 plus reference TRBV5-5 and TRBJ1-1, the full variable domain is DAGVTQSPTHLIKTRGQQVTLRCSPISGHKSVSWYQQVLGQGPQFIFQYYEKEERGRGNFPDRFSARQFPNYSSELNVNALLLGDSALYLCASTQGGGGYTEAFFGQGTRLTVV.